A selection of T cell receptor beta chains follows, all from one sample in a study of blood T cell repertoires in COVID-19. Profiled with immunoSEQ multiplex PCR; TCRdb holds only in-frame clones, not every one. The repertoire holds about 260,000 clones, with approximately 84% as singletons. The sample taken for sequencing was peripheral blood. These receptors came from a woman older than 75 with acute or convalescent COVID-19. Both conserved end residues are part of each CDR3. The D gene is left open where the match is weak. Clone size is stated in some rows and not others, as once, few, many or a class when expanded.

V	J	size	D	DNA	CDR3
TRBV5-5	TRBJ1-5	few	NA	TGTGCCAGCAGCTTGGAGTCAGAGGCTCTTCCCCAGCATTTT	CASSLESEALPQHF
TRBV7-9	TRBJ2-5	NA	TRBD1	TGTGCCAGCAGCTTACAGGGGGCGGGGGAGACCCAGTACTTC	CASSLQGAGETQYF
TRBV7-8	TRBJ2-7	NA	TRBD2	TGTGCCAGCAGCTGGACTAGCGGCAAGGGGTACGAGCAGTACTTC	CASSWTSGKGYEQYF
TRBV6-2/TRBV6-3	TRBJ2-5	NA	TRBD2	TGTGCCAGCAGTTATCCCGGGACTAGCGGATGGGGGGAGACCCAGTACTTC	CASSYPGTSGWGETQYF
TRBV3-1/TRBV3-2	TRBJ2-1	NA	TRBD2	TGTGCCAGCAGCCAAGTCCTGACTAGCGGCTACAATGAGCAGTTCTTC	CASSQVLTSGYNEQFF
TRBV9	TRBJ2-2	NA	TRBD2	TGTGCCAGCAGCGTAGTTCTTGCGGGAGGGACCGGGGAGCTGTTTTTT	CASSVVLAGGTGELFF
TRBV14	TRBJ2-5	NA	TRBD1	TGTGCCAGCAGCCCCCGGACAGGGAAAGAGACCCAGTACTTC	CASSPRTGKETQYF
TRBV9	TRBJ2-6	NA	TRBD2	TGTGCCAGCAGCGTGGGAGTAGCGGGTTCCTCTGGGGCCAACGTCCTGACTTTC	CASSVGVAGSSGANVLTF
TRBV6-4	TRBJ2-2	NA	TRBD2	TGTGCTCGCGACGGGACTAGCGGGGGGGCCTTGGGCACCGGGGAGCTGTTTTTT	CARDGTSGGALGTGELFF
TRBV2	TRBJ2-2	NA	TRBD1	TGTGCCAGCAGTGTAACAGGGGGCCAAGCGAACACCGGGGAGCTGTTTTTT	CASSVTGGQANTGELFF
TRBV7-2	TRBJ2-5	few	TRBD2	TGTGCCAGCAGCTCCCCCCCTGGCGGGAGTTCAGAGACCCAGTACTTC	CASSSPPGGSSETQYF
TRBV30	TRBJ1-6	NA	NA	TGTGCCAACGGGGGGAGGTCACCCCTCCACTTT	CANGGRSPLHF
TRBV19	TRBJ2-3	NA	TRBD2	TGTGCCAGTAGAATTAGCGGGAGGTCCACAGATACGCAGTATTTT	CASRISGRSTDTQYF
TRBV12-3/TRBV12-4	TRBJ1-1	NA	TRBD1	TGTGCCAGCAGTTGGGACAGGGGTACTGAAGCTTTCTTT	CASSWDRGTEAFF
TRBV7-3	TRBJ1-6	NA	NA	TGTGCCAGCAGTTTGGGGGCGGATAATTCACCCCTCCACTTT	CASSLGADNSPLHF
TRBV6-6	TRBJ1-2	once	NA	TGTGCCAGCAGTTTGGCAGGGGAAGGTGGCTACACCTTC	CASSLAGEGGYTF
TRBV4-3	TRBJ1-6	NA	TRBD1	TGCGCCAGCAGCACACGGACAGGGGGAAGTTCACCCCTCCACTTT	CASSTRTGGSSPLHF
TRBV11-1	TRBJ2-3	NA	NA	TGTGCCAGCAGCTTGGGGCAGGCAGGACGCACAGATACGCAGTATTTT	CASSLGQAGRTDTQYF
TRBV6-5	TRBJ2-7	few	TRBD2	TGTGCCAGCAGGGCTAGCGGGAGTCGCGAGCAGTACTTC	CASRASGSREQYF
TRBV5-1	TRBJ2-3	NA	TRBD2	TGCGCCAGCAGCCAACGACTAGCGGGGGGCCACGATACGCAGTATTTT	CASSQRLAGGHDTQYF
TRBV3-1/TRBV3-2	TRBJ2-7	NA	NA	TGTGCCAGCAGCCAAGTCAGGGACGAGCAGTACTTC	CASSQVRDEQYF
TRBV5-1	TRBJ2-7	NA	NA	TGCGCCAGCAGCTTGAGTGGGGACATCCTCGGGAACGAGCAGTACTTC	CASSLSGDILGNEQYF
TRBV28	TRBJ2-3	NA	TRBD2	TGTGCCAGCAGTTCTCCGGGGGCGGGGGGAGATACGCAGTATTTT	CASSSPGAGGDTQYF
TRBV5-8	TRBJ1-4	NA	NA	TGTGCCAGCAGCCCAGGACAGCCTTCAACTAATGAAAAACTGTTTTTT	CASSPGQPSTNEKLFF
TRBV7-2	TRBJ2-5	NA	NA	TGTGCCAGCAGCCTAGGACAGACGTACCAAGAGACCCAGTACTTC	CASSLGQTYQETQYF
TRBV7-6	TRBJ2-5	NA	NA	TGTGCCAGCAGCTTAGTCAGGAAAGAGACCCAGTACTTC	CASSLVRKETQYF
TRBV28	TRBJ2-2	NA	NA	TGTGCCAGCAGTATACCCGGGGGGGGGACAGGGAAGTCGAGCACCGGGGAGCTGTTTTTT	CASSIPGGGTGKSSTGELFF
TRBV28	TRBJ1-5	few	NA	TGTGCCAGCAGCGAGGGAGGGTTGGAGCCCCAGCATTTT	CASSEGGLEPQHF
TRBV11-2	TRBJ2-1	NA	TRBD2	TGTGCCAGCAGCTTAGGGAGGTCTAGCGGGGGGGAAGGGTTCTTC	CASSLGRSSGGEGFF
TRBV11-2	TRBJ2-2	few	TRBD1	TGTGCCAGCAGCTTCCAGGGGGCGAACACCGGGGAGCTGTTTTTT	CASSFQGANTGELFF
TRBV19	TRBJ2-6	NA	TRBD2	TGTGCCAGTAGTAAGCGGGGAGGATACCGATTTTCCAACGTCCTGACTTTC	CASSKRGGYRFSNVLTF
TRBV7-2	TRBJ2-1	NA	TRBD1	TGTGCCAGCAGCTTATATCCCATCTCGACAGGGCCCTACACTCATGAGCAGTTCTTC	CASSLYPISTGPYTHEQFF
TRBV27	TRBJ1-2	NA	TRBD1	TGTGCCAGCAGTTCGAACCTCCAGGGGGCTCTCCATGGCTACACCTTC	CASSSNLQGALHGYTF
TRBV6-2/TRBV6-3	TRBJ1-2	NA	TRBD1	TGTGCCAGCAGCGGCCCGGACAGGGGAGACTATGGCTACACCTTC	CASSGPDRGDYGYTF
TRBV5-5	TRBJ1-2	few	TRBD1	TGTGCCAGCAGCTTGGCCTCAGGGGGTAACTATGGCTACACCTTC	CASSLASGGNYGYTF
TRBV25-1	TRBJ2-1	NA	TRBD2	TGTGCCAGCAGGAAGGGGCTAGCGGGCTACAATGAGCAGTTCTTC	CASRKGLAGYNEQFF